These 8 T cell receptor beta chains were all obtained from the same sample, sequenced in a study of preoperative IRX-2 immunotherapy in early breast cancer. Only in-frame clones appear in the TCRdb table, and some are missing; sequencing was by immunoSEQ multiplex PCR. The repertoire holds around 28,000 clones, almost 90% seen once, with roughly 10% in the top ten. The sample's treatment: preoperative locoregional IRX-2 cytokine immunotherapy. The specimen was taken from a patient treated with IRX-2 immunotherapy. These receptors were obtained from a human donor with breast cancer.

The CDR3 loop reads CASSLLLAGQETQYF. In DNA, the CDR3 is TGTGCCAGCAGCTTGCTTCTAGCGGGGCAAGAGACCCAGTACTTC. The J gene is TRBJ2-5, the V gene TRBV7-6, with 9 bases lining up with TRBD2. The CDR3 totals 15 residues. Germline values: CDR1 SGHVS, CDR2 FNYEAQ. V shed 3 bases, J shed 2 bases, and the junction held 4 bases outside the gene matches.

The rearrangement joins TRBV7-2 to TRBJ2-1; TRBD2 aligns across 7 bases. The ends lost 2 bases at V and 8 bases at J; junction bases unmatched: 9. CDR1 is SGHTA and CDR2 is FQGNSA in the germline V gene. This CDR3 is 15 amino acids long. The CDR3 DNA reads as TGTGCCAGCAGCTTAACCGGGACTACCAACCATGAGCAGTTCTTC. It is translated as CASSLTGTTNHEQFF.

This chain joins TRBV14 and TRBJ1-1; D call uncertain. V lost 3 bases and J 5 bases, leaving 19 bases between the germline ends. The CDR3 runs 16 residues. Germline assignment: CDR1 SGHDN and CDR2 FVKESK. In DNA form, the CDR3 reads TGTGCCAGCAGCCACTCAAACAGTTTCCTGGGTACTGAAGCTTTCTTT. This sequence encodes CASSHSNSFLGTEAFF.

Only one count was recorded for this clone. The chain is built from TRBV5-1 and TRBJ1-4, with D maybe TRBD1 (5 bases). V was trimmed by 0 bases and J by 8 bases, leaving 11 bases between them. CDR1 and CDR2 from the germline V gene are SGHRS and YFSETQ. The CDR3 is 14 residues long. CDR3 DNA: TGCGCCAGCAGCTTGGGACAGTCGACGGAAAAACTGTTTTTT. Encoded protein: CASSLGQSTEKLFF.

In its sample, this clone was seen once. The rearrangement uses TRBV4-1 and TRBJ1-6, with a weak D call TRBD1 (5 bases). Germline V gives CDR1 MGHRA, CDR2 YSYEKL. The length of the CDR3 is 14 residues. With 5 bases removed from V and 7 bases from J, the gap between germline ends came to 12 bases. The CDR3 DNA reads TGCGCCAGCAGCTACCGGGACGGGAATTCACCCCTCCACTTT. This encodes CASSYRDGNSPLHF.

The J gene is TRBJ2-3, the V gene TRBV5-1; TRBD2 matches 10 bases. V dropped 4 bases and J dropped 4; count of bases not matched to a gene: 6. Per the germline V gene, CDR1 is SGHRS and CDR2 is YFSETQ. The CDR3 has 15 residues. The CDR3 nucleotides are TGCGCCAGCAGCACCAGCGGGGGGGCCCCAGATACGCAGTATTTT. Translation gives CASSTSGGAPDTQYF.

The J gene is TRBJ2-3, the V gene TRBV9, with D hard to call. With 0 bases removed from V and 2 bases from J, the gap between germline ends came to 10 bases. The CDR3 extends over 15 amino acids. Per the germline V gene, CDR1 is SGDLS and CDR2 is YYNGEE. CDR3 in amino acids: CASSVGSTTTDTQYF. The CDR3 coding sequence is TGTGCCAGCAGCGTAGGTTCGACCACCACAGATACGCAGTATTTT.

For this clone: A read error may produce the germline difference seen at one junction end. CDR3 bases: TGTGCCAGCAGTGACTCCCTGGAAGCGAGGGAGGTTATCTTC. Protein sequence: CASSDSLEAREVIF. V is TRBV6-4 and J is TRBJ2-1; TRBD2 is a possible D gene (6 bases). This CDR3 is 14 amino acids long. CDR1 and CDR2 from the germline V gene are MRHNA and SNTAGT.